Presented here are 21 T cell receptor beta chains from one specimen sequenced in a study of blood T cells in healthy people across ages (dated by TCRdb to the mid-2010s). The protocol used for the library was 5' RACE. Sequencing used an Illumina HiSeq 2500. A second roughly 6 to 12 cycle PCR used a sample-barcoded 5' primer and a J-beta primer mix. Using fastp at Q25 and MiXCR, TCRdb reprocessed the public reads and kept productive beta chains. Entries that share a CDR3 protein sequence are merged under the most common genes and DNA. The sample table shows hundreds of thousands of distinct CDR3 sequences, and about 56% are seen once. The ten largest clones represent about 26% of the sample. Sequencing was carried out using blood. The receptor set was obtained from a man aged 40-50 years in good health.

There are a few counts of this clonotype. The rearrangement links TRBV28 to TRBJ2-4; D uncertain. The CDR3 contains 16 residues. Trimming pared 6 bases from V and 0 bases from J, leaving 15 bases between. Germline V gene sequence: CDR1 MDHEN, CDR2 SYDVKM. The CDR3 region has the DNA TGTGCCAGCAGGACCTCCGGAGAAGTAGCCAAAAACATTCAGTACTTC. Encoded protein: CASRTSGEVAKNIQYF.

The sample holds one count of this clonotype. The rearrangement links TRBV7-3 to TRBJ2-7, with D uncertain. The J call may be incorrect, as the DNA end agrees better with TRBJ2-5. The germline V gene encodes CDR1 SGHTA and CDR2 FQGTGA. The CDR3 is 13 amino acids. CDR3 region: CASSLTWKETQYF. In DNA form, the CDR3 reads TGTGCCAGCAGCTTAACTTGGAAGGAGACCCAGTACTTC.

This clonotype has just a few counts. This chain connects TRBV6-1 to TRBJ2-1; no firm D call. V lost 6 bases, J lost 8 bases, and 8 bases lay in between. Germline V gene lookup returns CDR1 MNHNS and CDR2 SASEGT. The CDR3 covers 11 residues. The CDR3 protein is CASRDADEQFF. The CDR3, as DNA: TGTGCCAGCAGGGACGCGGATGAGCAGTTCTTC.

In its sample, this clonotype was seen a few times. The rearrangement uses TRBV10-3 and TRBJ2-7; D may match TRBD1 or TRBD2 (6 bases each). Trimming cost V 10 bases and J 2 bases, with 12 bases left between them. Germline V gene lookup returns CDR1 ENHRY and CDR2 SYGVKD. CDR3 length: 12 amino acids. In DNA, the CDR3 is TGTGCCAGCGGGACAAAAACCTACGAGCAGTACTTC. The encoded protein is CASGTKTYEQYF.

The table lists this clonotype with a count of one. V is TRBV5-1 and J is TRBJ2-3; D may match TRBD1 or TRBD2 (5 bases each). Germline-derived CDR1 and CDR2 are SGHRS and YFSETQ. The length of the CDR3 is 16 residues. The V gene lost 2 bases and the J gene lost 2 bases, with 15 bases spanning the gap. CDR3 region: CASSFRNLGTTDTQYF. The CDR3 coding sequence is TGCGCCAGCAGCTTTAGAAATCTCGGGACCACAGATACGCAGTATTTT.

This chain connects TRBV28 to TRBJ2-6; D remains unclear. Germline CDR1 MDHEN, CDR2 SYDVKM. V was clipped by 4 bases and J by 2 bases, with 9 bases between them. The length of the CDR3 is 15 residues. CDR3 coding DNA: TGTGCCAGCAGTTCCCTCGAGGCTGGGGCCAACGTCCTGACTTTC. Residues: CASSSLEAGANVLTF.

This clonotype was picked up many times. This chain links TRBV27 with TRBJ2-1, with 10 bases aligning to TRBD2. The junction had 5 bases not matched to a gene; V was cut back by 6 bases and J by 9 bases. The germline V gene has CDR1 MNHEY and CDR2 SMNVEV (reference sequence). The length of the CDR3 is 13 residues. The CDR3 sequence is CASRKRGGTEQFF. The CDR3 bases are TGTGCCAGCAGGAAGCGGGGGGGCACTGAGCAGTTCTTC.

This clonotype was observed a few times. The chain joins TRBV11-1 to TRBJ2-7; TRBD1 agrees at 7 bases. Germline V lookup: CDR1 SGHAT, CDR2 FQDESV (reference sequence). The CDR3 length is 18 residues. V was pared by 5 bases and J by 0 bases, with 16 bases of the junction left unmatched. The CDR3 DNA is TGTGCCAGCAGCCTACGGGACAGCCAGTCTCCTGTCTCCTACGAGCAGTACTTC. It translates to CASSLRDSQSPVSYEQYF. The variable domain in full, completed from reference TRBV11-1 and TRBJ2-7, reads EAEVAQSPRYKITEKSQAVAFWCDPISGHATLYWYRQILGQGPELLVQFQDESVVDDSQLPKDRFSAERLKGVDSTLKIQPAELGDSAMYLCASSLRDSQSPVSYEQYFGPGTRLTVT.

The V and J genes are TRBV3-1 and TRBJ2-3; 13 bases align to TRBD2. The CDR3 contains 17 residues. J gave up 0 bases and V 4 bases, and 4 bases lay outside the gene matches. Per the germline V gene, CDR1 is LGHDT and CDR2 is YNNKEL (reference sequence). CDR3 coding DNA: TGTGCCAGCAGCCCTCGGACTAGCGGGAGCAGCACAGATACGCAGTATTTT. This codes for CASSPRTSGSSTDTQYF.

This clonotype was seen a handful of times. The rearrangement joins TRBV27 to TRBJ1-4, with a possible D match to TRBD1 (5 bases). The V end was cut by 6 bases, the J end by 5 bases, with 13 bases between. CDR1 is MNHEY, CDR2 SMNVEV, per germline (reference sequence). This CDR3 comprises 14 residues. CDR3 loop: CASRAPTVNEKLFF. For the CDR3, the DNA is TGTGCCAGCAGGGCACCGACAGTGAATGAAAAACTGTTTTTT.

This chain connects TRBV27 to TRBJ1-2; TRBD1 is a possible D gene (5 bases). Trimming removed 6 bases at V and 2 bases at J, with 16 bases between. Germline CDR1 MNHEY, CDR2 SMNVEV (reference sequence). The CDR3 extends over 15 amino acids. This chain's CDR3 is CASRPTVPGNYGYTF. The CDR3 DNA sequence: TGTGCCAGCAGGCCGACGGTGCCAGGGAACTATGGCTACACCTTC.

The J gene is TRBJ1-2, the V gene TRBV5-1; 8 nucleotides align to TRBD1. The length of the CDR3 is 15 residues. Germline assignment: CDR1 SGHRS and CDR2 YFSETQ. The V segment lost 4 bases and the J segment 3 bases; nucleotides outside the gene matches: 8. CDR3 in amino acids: CASSPDRGTDYGYTF. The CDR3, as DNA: TGCGCCAGCAGCCCCGACAGGGGAACTGACTATGGCTACACCTTC.

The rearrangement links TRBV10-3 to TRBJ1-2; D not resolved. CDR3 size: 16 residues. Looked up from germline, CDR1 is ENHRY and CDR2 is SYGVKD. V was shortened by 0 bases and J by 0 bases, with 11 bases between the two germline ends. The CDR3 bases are TGTGCCATCAGTGAGTCAATGTTGGCCTCTAACTATGGCTACACCTTC. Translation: CAISESMLASNYGYTF.

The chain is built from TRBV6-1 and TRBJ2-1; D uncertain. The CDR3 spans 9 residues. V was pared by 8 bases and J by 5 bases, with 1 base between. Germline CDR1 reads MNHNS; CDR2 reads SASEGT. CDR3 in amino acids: CASHNEQFF. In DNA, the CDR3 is TGTGCCAGCCACAATGAGCAGTTCTTC.

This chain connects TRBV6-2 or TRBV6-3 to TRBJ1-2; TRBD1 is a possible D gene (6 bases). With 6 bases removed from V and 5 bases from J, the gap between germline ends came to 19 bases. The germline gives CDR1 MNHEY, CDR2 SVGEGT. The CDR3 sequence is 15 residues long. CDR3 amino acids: CASSQHGATGYGYTF. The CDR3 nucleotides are TGTGCCAGCAGCCAACACGGAGCGACAGGTTATGGCTACACCTTC.

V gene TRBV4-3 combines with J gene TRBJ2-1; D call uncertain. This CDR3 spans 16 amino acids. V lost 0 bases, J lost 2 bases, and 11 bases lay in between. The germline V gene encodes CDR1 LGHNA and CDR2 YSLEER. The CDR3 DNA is TGCGCCAGCAGCCAAGATACGGCAGGCCCCTACAATGAGCAGTTCTTC. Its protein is CASSQDTAGPYNEQFF.

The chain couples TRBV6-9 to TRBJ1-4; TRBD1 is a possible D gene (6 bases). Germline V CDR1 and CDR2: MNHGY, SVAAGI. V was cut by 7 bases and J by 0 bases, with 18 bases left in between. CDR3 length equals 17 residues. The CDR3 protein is CASTRGPVLPTNEKLFF. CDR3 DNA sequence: TGTGCCAGCACCAGGGGCCCCGTACTTCCAACTAATGAAAAACTGTTTTTT.

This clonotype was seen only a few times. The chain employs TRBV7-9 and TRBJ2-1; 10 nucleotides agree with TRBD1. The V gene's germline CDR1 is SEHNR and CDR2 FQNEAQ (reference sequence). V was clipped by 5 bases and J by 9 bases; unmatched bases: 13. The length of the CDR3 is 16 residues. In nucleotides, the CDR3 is TGTGCCAGCAGCCTCAGTCGGACAGGGGGACGGAGTGAGCAGTTCTTC. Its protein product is CASSLSRTGGRSEQFF.

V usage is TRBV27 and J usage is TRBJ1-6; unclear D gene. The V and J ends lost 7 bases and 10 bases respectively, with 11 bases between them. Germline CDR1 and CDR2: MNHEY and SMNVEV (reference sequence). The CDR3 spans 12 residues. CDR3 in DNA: TGTGCCAGCACCACCCTTGGGTCACCCCTCCACTTT. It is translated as CASTTLGSPLHF.

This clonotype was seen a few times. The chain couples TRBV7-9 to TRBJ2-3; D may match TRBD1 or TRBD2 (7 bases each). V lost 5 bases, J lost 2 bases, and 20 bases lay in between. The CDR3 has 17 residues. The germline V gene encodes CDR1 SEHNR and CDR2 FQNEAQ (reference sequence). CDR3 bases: TGTGCCAGCAGCCCAATAAGGGGGCGGGGGAACACAGATACGCAGTATTTT. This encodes CASSPIRGRGNTDTQYF.

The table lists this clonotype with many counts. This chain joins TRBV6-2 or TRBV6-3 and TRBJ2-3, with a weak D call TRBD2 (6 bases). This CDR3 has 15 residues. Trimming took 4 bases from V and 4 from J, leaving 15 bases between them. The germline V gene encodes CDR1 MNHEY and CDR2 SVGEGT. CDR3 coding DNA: TGTGCCAGCAGTTTGTCGGGGGATCCGTCAGATACGCAGTATTTT. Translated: CASSLSGDPSDTQYF.